The clone carrying this T cell receptor beta chain was counted a few times. Its antigen remains unknown. The data were obtained in a study of T cells in Graves' hyperthyroidism and ophthalmopathy. Study-wide points: Most expanded thyroid clonotypes above 0.001 recurred in blood. Onset of ophthalmopathy came a median around 6.2 months after the model predicted it.

The source material, RNA transcripts, was used to amplify TCR beta CDR3 regions. With the HTBI primer set, the TCR CDR3 went through a first round of RT-PCR. TCRdb reanalysed the multiplex PCR reads using MiXCR and keeps one entry per CDR3 protein. The sample includes about 720,000 distinct CDR3 sequences, over 15% of them seen just once. The clonotype was recovered from a woman in her fifties or sixties with Graves' hyperthyroidism that later progressed to Graves' ophthalmopathy. The sample was blood.

In nucleotides, the CDR3 is TGTGCCAGCAGCAGCACGGGAAGGCCTGAAGCTTTCTTT. Translating it yields CASSSTGRPEAFF. The V gene is TRBV5-6, the J gene TRBJ1-1, with D unresolved. The CDR3 totals 13 residues. V lost 4 bases, J lost 6 bases, and 13 bases lay in between. Germline CDR1 and CDR2: SGHDT and YYEEEE.